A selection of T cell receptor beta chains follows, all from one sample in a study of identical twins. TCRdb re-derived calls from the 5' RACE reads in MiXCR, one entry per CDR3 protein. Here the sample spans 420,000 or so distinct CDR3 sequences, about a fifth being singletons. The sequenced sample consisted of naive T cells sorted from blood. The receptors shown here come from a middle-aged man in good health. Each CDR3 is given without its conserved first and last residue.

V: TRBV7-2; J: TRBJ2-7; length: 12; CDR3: ASSPGRDYYEQY
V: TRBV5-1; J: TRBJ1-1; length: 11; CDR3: ASSSQGDTEAF
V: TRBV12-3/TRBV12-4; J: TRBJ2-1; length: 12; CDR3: ASVPRTGANEQF
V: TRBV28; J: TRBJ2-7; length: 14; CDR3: ASSFVGQGTSYEQY
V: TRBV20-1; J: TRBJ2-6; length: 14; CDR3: SATDRGTSGANVLT
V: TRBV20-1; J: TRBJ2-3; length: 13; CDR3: SAQVGSGGAVTQY
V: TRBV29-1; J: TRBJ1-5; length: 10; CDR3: SVWGPNQPQH
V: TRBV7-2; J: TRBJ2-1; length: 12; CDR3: ASSLSGILNEQF
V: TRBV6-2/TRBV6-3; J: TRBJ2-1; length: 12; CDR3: ASSYQGSYNEQF
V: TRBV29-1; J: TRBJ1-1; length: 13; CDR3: SVVVTGGRNTEAF
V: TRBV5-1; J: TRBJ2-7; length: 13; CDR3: ASSVNRDYPREQY
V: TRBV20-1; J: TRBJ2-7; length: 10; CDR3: SVKRGFYEQY
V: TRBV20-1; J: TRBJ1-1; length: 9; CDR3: SASFYPEAF
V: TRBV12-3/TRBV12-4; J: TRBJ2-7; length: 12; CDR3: ASSLTGTEYEQY
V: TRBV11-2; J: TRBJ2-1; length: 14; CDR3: ASSPGLAGLYNEQF
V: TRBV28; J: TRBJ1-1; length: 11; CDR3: ASSSGGRTEAF
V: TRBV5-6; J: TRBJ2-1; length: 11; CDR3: ASSLGSGGEQF
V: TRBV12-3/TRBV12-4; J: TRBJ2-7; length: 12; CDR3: ASSTGQGLNEQY
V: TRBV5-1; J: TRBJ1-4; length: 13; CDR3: ASSSTGSTNEKLF
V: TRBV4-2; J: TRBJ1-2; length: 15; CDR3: ASSQAAGTGFNYGYT
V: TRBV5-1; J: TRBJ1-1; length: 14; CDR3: ASSLAWTGANTEAF
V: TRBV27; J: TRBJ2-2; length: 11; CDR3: ASSRLSAGELF
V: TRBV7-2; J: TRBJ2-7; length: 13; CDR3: ASRSHGQGSYEQY
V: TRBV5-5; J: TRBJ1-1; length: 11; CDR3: ASSLYSNTEAF
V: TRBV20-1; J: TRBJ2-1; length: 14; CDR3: SARDKGRGLFGEQF
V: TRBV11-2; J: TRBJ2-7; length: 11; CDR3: ASSLEPQAEQY
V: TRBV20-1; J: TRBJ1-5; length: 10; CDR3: SARIGGQPQH
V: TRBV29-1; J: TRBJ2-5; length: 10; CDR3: SVVPYQETQY
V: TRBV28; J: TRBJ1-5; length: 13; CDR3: ASRRDRVNNQPQH
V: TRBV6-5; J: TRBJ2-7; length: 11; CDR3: ASSYKRGYEQY
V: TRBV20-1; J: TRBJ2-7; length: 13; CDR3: SASGDRGPSYEQY
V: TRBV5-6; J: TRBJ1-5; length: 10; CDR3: ASSLRRQPQH
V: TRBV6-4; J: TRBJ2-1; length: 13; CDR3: ASSDSASGSREQF
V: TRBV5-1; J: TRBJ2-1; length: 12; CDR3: ASRDVVSYNEQF
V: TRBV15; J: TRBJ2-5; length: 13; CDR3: ATSRDRGWEETQY
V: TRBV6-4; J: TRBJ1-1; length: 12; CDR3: ASSEFLGNTEAF
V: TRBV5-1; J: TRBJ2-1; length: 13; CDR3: ASSVTSGRLNEQF
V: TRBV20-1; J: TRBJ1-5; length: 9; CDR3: SARRGQPQH
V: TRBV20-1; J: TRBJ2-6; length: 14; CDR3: SAREFGRTGANVLT
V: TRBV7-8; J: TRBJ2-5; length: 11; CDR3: ASSNTRDETQY
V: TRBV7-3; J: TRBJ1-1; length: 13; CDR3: ASSPTGVVDTEAF
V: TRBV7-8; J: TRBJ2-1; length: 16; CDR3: ASSQRDRGIDSYNEQF
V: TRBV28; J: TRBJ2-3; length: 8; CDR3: ASAGGTQY
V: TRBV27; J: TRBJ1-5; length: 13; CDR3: ASGGGTGSNQPQH